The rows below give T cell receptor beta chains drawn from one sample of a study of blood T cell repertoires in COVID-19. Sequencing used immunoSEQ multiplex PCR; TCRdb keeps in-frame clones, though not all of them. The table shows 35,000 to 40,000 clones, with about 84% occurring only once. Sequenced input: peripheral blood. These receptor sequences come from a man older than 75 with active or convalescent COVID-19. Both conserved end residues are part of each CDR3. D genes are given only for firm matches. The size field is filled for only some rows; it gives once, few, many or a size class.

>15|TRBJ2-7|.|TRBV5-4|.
CASSSPGHTVVEQYF
TGTGCCAGCAGCTCCCCGGGACACACCGTTGTCGAGCAGTACTTC
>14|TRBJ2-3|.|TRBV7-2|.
CASSLDGMGQRQYF
TGTGCCAGCAGCTTAGACGGTATGGGACAAAGACAGTATTTT
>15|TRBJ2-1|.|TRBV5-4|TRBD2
CASSPTSDPYNEQFF
TGTGCCAGCAGCCCAACTAGCGACCCCTACAATGAGCAGTTCTTC
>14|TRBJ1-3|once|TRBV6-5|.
CASSQTLFGNTIYF
TGTGCCAGCAGTCAGACACTTTTCGGAAACACCATATATTTT
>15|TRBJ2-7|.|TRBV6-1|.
CASSEGTVLAYEQYF
TGTGCCAGCAGTGAAGGGACAGTACTCGCCTACGAGCAGTACTTC
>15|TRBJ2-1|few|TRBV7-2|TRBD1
CASSITGGSYNEQFF
TGTGCCAGCAGCATCACAGGGGGCTCCTACAATGAGCAGTTCTTC
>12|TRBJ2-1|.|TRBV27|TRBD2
CASSYGTTEQFF
TGTGCCAGCAGTTACGGGACTACTGAGCAGTTCTTC
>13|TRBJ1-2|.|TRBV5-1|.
CASSREATYGYTF
TGCGCCAGCAGCCGGGAGGCTACCTATGGCTACACCTTC
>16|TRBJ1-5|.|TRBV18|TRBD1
CASSPRRQGGDQPQHF
TGTGCCAGCTCACCCCGCCGACAGGGTGGGGATCAGCCCCAGCATTTT
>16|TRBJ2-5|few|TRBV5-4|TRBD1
CASRRSTGTGLATQYF
TGTGCCAGCAGGCGCAGTACCGGGACAGGGCTGGCGACCCAGTACTTC
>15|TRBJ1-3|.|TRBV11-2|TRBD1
CASSAGGWAGNTIYF
TGTGCCAGCAGCGCAGGGGGCTGGGCTGGAAACACCATATATTTT
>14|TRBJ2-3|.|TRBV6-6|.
CASTLARNTDTQYF
TGTGCCAGCACTCTGGCGAGGAACACAGATACGCAGTATTTT
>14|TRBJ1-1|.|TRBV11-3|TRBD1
CASSFGTGVVEAFF
TGTGCCAGCAGCTTTGGGACAGGGGTCGTTGAAGCTTTCTTT
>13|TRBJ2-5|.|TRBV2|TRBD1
CASSTDRRKTQYF
TGTGCCAGCAGTACGGACAGGCGGAAGACCCAGTACTTC
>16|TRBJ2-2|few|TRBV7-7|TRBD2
CASSHNSGGDTGELFF
TGTGCCAGCAGCCACAATAGCGGGGGAGACACCGGGGAGCTGTTTTTT
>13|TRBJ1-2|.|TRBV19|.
CASSPDKNYGYTF
TGTGCCAGTAGTCCGGACAAGAACTATGGCTACACCTTC